This TCR beta chain comes out of a study of cytotoxic CD8 clonotypes in ibrutinib-treated CLL. Looking at the study overall: Within the patient group, approximately 10 were relapsed/refractory and approximately 14 treatment-naive, and approximately 17 were IGHV unmutated. After a median around eleven months on treatment (6 to 36), response samples were drawn.

CDR1 and CDR2 from the germline V gene are MGHRA and YSYEKL. The CDR3 totals 21 residues. V was pared by 7 bases and J by 0 bases, with 28 bases between. General observations from the study: Treatment left the uncommon public clonotypes either contracted or stable in frequency. Clonality, elevated at ibrutinib response, dropped back toward baseline at progression.

A remark on this clone: What it binds is unknown.

Repertoires were generated with immunoSEQ multiplex PCR, while TCRdb's copy carries only in-frame clones and drops some. The sample holds about 140,000 clones; 80% are singletons and the top ten take 7.5% to 8%. The source of this sequence is a human donor with chronic lymphocytic leukemia. The source was PBMCs, collected after 36 months of ibrutinib treatment. The chain is built from TRBV4-1 and TRBJ2-6; maybe TRBD2 (6 bases). The CDR3 protein is CASTAGIKTESLISGANVLTF. The CDR3 bases are TGCGCCAGCACCGCGGGAATTAAGACAGAAAGTCTCATCTCTGGGGCCAACGTCCTGACTTTC.